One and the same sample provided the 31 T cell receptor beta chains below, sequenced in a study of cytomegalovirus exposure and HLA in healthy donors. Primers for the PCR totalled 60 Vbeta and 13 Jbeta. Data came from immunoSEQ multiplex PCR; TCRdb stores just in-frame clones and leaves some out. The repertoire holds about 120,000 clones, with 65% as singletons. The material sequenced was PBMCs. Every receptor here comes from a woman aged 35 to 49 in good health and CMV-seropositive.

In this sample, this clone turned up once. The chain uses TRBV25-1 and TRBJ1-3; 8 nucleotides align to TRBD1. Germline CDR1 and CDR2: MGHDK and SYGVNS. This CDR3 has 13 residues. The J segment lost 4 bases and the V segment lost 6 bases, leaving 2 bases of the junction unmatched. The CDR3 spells CASSRGLGNTIYF. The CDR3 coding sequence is TGTGCCAGCAGCAGGGGGCTGGGAAACACCATATATTTT.

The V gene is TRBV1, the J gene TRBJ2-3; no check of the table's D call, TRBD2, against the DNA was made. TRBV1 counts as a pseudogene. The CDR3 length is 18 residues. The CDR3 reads CTSSAAGGPRGSTDTQYF. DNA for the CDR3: TGCACCAGCAGCGCAGCGGGAGGACCACGGGGAAGCACAGATACGCAGTATTTT.

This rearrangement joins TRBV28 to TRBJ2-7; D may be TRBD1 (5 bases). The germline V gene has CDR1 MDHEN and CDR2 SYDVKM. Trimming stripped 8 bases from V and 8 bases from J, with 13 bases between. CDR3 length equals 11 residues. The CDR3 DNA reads TGTGCCAGCTTACAGGATACGAAGCAGTACTTC. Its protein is CASLQDTKQYF.

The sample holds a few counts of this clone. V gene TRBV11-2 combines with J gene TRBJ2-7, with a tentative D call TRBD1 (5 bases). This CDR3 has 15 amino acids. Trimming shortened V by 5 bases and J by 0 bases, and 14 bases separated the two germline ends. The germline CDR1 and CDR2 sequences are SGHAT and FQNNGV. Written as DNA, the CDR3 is TGTGCCAGCAGCCAGGGTGCGTCTAGCTCCTACGAGCAGTACTTC. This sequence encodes CASSQGASSSYEQYF.

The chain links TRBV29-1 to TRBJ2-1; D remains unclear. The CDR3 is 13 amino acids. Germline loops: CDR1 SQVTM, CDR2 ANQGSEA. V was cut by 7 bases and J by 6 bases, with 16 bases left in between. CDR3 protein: CSAYHDLGNEQFF. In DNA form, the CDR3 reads TGCAGCGCATATCACGACTTGGGCAATGAGCAGTTCTTC.

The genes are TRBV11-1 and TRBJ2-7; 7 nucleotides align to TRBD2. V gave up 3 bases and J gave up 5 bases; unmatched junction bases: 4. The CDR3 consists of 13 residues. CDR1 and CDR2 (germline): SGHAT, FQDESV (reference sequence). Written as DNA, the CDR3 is TGTGCCAGCAGCTTCGCGGGAGTCCACGAGCAGTACTTC. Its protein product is CASSFAGVHEQYF.

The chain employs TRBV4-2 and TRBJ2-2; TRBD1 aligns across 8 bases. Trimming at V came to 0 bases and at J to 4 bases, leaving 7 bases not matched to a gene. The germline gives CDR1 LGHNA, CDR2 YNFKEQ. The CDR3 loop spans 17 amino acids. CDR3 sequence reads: CASSQESGQGATGELFF. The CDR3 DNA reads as TGTGCCAGCAGCCAAGAGAGCGGTCAGGGGGCCACCGGGGAGCTGTTTTTT.

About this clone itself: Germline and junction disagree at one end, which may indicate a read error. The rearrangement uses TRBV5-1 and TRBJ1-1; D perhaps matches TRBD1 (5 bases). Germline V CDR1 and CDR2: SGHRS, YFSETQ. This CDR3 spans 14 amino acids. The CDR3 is CASSLGVGNTEASF. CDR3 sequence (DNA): TGCGCCAGCAGCTTAGGGGTTGGGAACACTGAAGCTTCCTTT.

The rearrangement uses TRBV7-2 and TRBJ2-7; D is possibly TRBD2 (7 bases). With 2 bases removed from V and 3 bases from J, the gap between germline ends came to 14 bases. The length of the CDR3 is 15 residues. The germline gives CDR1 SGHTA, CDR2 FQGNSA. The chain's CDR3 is CASSLNGGGRYEQYF. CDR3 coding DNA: TGTGCCAGCAGCTTAAATGGCGGGGGCCGCTACGAGCAGTACTTC.

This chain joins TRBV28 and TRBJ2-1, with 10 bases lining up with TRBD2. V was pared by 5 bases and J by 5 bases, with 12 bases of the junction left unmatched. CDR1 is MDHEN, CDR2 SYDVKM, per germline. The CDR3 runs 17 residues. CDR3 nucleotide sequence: TGTGCCAGCAGTCCCCTTCAACTAGCGGGATCTCACAATGAGCAGTTCTTC. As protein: CASSPLQLAGSHNEQFF.

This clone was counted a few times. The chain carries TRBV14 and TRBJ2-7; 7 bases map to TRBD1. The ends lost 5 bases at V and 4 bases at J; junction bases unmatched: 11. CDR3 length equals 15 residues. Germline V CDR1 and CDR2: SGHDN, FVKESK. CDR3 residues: CASSFLWTGQYEQYF. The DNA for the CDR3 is TGTGCCAGCAGCTTCCTCTGGACAGGCCAATACGAGCAGTACTTC.

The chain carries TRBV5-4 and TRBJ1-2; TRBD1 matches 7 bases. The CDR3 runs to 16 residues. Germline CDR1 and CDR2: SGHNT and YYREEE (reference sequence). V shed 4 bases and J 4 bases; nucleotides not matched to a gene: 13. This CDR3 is CASSAQTGSYIYGYTF. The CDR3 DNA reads TGTGCCAGCAGCGCACAGACAGGGAGTTACATCTATGGCTACACCTTC.

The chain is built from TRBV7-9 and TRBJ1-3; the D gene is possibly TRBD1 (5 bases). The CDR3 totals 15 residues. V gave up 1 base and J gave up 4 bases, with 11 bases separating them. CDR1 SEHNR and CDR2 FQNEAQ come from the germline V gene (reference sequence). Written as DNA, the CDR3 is TGTGCCAGCAGCTTAGGCTGGGCAGGGGGAAACACCATATATTTT. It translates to CASSLGWAGGNTIYF.

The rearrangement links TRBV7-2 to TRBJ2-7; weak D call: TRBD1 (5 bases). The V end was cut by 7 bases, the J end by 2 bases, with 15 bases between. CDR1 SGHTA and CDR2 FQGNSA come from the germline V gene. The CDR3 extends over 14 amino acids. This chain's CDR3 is CASNLMGRAYEQYF. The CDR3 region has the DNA TGTGCCAGCAACCTGATGGGGCGCGCCTACGAGCAGTACTTC.

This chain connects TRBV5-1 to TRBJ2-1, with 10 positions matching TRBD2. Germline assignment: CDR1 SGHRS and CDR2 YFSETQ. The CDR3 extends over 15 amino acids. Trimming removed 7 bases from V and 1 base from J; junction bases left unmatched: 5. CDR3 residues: CASGVAGGSYNEQFF. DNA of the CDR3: TGCGCCAGCGGGGTAGCGGGAGGTTCCTACAATGAGCAGTTCTTC.

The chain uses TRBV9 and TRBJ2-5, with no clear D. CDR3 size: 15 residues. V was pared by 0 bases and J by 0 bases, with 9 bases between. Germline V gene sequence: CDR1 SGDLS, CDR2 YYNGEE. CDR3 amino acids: CASSVGAANQETQYF. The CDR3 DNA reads TGTGCCAGCAGCGTAGGGGCCGCTAACCAAGAGACCCAGTACTTC. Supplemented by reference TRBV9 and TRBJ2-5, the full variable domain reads DSGVTQTPKHLITATGQRVTLRCSPRSGDLSVYWYQQSLDQGLQFLIQYYNGEERAKGNILERFSAQQFPDLHSELNLSSLELGDSALYFCASSVGAANQETQYFGPGTRLLVL.

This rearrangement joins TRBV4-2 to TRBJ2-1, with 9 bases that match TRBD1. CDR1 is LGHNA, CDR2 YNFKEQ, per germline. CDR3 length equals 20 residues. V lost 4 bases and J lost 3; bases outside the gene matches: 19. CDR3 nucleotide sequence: TGTGCCAGCAGCCCTTACTTTGTTGGACAGGGGAATAATTTCTACAATGAGCAGTTCTTC. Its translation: CASSPYFVGQGNNFYNEQFF.

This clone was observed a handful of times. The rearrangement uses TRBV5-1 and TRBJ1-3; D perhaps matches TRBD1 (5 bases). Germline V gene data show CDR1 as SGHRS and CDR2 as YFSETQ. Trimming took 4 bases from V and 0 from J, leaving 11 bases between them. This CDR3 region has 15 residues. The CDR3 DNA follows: TGCGCCAGCAGCCCGGGGGTTAACTCTGGAAACACCATATATTTT. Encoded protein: CASSPGVNSGNTIYF.

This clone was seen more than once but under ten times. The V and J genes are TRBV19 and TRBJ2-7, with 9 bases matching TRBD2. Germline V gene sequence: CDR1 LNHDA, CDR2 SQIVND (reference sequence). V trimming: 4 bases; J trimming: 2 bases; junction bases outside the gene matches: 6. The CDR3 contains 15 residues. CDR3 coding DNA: TGTGCCAGTAGTAACGGACTAGCGCCTACCTACGAGCAGTACTTC. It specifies CASSNGLAPTYEQYF.

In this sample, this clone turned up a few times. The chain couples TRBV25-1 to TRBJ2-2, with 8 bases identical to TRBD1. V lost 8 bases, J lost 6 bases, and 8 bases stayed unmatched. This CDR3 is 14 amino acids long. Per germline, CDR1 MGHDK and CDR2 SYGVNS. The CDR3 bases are TGTGCCAGCGGACAGGGAGTTTTGTCCGGGGAGCTGTTTTTT. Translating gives CASGQGVLSGELFF.

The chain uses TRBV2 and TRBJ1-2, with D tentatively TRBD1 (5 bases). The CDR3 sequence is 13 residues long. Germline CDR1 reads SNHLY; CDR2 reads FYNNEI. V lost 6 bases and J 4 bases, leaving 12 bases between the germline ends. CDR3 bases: TGTGCCAGCAGAGTCGACAGCTTCTATGGCTACACCTTC. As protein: CASRVDSFYGYTF.

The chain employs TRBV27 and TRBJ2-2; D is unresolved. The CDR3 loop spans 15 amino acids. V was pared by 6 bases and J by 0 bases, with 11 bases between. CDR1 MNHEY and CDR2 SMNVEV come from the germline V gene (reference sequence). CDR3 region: CASSLALSNTGELFF. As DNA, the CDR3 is TGTGCCAGCAGCCTCGCGCTGTCGAACACCGGGGAGCTGTTTTTT.

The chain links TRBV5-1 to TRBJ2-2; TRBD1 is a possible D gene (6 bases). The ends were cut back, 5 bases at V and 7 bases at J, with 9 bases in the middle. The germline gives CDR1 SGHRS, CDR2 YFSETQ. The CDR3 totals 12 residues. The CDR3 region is CASSLQGGELFF. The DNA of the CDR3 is TGCGCCAGCAGTCTACAGGGCGGGGAGCTGTTTTTT.

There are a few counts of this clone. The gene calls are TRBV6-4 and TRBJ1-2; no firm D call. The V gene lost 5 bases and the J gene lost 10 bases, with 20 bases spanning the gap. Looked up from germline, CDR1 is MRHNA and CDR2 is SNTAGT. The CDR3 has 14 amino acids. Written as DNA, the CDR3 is TGTGCCAGCAGTACCGACGGTACTCCTGAGGTCTACACCTTC. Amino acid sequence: CASSTDGTPEVYTF.

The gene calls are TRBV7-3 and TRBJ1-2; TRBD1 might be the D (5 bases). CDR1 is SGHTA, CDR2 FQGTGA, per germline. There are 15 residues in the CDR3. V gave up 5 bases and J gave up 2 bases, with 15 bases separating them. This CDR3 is CASSASPGYNYGYTF. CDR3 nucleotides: TGTGCCAGCAGCGCCAGCCCAGGGTACAACTATGGCTACACCTTC.

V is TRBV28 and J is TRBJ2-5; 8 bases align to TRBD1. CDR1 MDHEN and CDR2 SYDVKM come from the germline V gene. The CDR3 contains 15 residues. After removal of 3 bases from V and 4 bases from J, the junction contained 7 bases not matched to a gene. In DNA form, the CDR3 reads TGTGCCAGCAGTTTCGGACAGGGTATTTTAGAGACCCAGTACTTC. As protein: CASSFGQGILETQYF.

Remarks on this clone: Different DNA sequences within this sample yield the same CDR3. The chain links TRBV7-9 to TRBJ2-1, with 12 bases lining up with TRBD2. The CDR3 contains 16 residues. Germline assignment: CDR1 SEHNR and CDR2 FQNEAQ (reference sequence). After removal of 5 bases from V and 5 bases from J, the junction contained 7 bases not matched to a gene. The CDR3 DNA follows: TGTGCCAGCAGCCTAAGCGGACTAGCGGGGAACAATGAGCAGTTCTTC. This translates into CASSLSGLAGNNEQFF.

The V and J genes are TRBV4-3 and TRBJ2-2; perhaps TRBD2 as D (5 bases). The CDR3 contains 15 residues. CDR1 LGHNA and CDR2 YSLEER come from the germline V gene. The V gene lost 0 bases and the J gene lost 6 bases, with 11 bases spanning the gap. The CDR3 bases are TGCGCCAGCAGCCAAGAGACCGCGAGGGCCGGGGAGCTGTTTTTT. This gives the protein CASSQETARAGELFF.

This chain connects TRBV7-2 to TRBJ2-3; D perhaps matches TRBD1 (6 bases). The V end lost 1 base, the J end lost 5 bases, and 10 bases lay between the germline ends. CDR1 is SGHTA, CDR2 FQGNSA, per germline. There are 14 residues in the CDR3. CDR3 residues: CASSLGQGRDTQYF. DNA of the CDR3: TGTGCCAGCAGCTTAGGGCAGGGGAGAGATACGCAGTATTTT. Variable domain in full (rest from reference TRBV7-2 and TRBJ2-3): GAGVSQSPSNKVTEKGKDVELRCDPISGHTALYWYRQSLGQGLEFLIYFQGNSAPDKSGLPSDRFSAERTGGSVSTLTIQRTQQEDSAVYLCASSLGQGRDTQYFGPGTRLTVL.

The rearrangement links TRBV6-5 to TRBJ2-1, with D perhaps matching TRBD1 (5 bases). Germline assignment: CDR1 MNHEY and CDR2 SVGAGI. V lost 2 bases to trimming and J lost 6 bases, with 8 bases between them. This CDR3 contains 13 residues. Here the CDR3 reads CASSYPGLNEQFF. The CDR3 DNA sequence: TGTGCCAGCAGTTACCCAGGGCTCAATGAGCAGTTCTTC.

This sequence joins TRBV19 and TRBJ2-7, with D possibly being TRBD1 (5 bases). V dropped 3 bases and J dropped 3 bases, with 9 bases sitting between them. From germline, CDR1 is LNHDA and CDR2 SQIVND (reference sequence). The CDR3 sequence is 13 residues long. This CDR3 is CASSMGPGYEQYF. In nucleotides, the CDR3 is TGTGCCAGTAGTATGGGGCCAGGCTACGAGCAGTACTTC.